What follows are 15 T cell receptor beta chains derived from one specimen sequenced in a study of blood T cell repertoires in COVID-19. TCRdb's copy holds only in-frame clones and misses some; the assay was immunoSEQ multiplex PCR. The repertoire has approximately 200,000 clones, around 83% of them found once; the top ten carry 0.85% to 1%. Input material: peripheral blood. The receptors were sampled from a man aged 40-49 years with acute or convalescent COVID-19.

This clone was recorded only once. The chain combines TRBV19 with TRBJ1-5; D ambiguous. The CDR3 consists of 15 residues. The V gene lost 1 base and the J gene lost 3 bases, with 10 bases spanning the gap. The germline V gene encodes CDR1 LNHDA and CDR2 SQIVND (reference sequence). CDR3 protein: CASSIGDTYNQPQHF. Here the CDR3 DNA reads TGTGCCAGTAGTATAGGCGACACGTACAATCAGCCCCAGCATTTT.

V and J are TRBV19 and TRBJ2-1; 8 bases map to TRBD2. Germline CDR1 LNHDA, CDR2 SQIVND (reference sequence). The length of the CDR3 is 15 residues. The V gene end was trimmed by 3 bases and the J gene end by 0 bases; junction bases not matched to a gene: 1. The CDR3 DNA is TGTGCCAGTAGTATGAGCGGGGGCTCCTACAATGAGCAGTTCTTC. Protein product: CASSMSGGSYNEQFF. The complete variable domain, with remaining parts taken from reference TRBV19 and TRBJ2-1, reads DGGITQSPKYLFRKEGQNVTLSCEQNLNHDAMYWYRQDPGQGLRLIYYSQIVNDFQKGDIAEGYSVSREKKESFPLTVTSAQKNPTAFYLCASSMSGGSYNEQFFGPGTRLTVL.

As concerns this clone: Distinct nucleotide sequences in the sample also encode this CDR3. The V call is TRBV28, the J call TRBJ1-1, with D maybe TRBD1 (5 bases). V dropped 2 bases and J dropped 5 bases, with 12 bases sitting between them. In germline, CDR1 is MDHEN, CDR2 SYDVKM. CDR3 length: 14 residues. The CDR3 here is CASSLGTGGTEAFF. The CDR3 DNA is TGTGCCAGCAGTTTAGGGACCGGGGGGACTGAAGCTTTCTTT.

This clone came up a few times. The V gene is TRBV12-5, the J gene TRBJ2-2; tentatively, D is TRBD1 (6 bases). V was pared by 2 bases and J by 6 bases, with 19 bases between. Germline V gene sequence: CDR1 LGHNT, CDR2 FRNRAP. The CDR3 length is 17 residues. The CDR3 bases are TGTGCTAGTGGTTTGCAGCACAGGGTAGAAGAGGCCGGGGAGCTGTTTTTT. Translation: CASGLQHRVEEAGELFF.

The chain recombines TRBV5-3 with TRBJ2-7; weak D call: TRBD1 (5 bases). TRBV5-3 is marked as an open reading frame, function uncertain. This CDR3 region has 13 residues. Trimming stripped 1 base from V and 4 bases from J, with 9 bases between. This CDR3 is CARSLRTIYEQYF. CDR3 bases: TGTGCCAGAAGCTTGAGGACAATTTACGAGCAGTACTTC.

This clone was observed once. This chain links TRBV28 with TRBJ2-1; 8 positions match TRBD2. V dropped 9 bases and J dropped 4; count of bases not matched to a gene: 11. The CDR3 totals 15 residues. The V gene's germline CDR1 is MDHEN and CDR2 SYDVKM. The CDR3 protein is CASEITAGAYNEQFF. The CDR3 DNA reads TGTGCCAGTGAGATTACAGCGGGGGCTTACAATGAGCAGTTCTTC.

The J gene is TRBJ2-7, the V gene TRBV5-1; TRBD2 might be the D (5 bases). Trimming shortened V by 4 bases and J by 0 bases, and 5 bases separated the two germline ends. Germline V lookup: CDR1 SGHRS, CDR2 YFSETQ. The CDR3 consists of 12 residues. In DNA, the CDR3 is TGCGCCAGCAGCCGGGGCTCCTACGAGCAGTACTTC. Amino acids: CASSRGSYEQYF.

V gene TRBV7-2 combines with J gene TRBJ1-4; 7 bases align to TRBD1. The CDR3 runs 12 residues. V was pared by 5 bases and J by 13 bases, with 7 bases of the junction left unmatched. Germline assignment: CDR1 SGHTA and CDR2 FQGNSA. CDR3 nucleotides: TGTGCCAGCAGCGTAACAGGGGATGCACTGTTTTTT. It is translated as CASSVTGDALFF.

The V and J genes are TRBV5-6 and TRBJ2-3; 10 bases are a match to TRBD2. V shed 3 bases, J shed 3 bases, and the junction held 4 bases outside the gene matches. The CDR3 extends over 15 amino acids. Germline CDR1 and CDR2: SGHDT and YYEEEE. The CDR3 bases are TGTGCCAGCAGCTCACAAGCGGGGGGGACAGATACGCAGTATTTT. Translating it yields CASSSQAGGTDTQYF.

Only a few counts were recorded for this clone. The chain uses TRBV28 and TRBJ1-2, with a tentative D call TRBD1 (6 bases). Trimming left V 7 bases short and J 6 bases short, with 12 bases between. Germline lookup yields CDR1 MDHEN and CDR2 SYDVKM. This CDR3 has 12 residues. The chain's CDR3 is CASTLRGNGYTF. CDR3 DNA sequence: TGTGCCAGCACCCTTAGGGGGAATGGCTACACCTTC.

The CDR3, as DNA: TGTGCCAGCACGGTAGGGACAGGGAAATACGAGCAGTACTTC. Translating it yields CASTVGTGKYEQYF. This chain links TRBV2 with TRBJ2-7; 9 positions match TRBD1. The germline CDR1 and CDR2 sequences are SNHLY and FYNNEI. This CDR3 is 14 amino acids long. Trimming at V came to 7 bases and at J to 4 bases, leaving 8 bases not matched to a gene.

Remarks on this clone: The same CDR3 is also encoded by other DNA sequences in this sample. The V gene is TRBV5-1, the J gene TRBJ2-3; TRBD2 agrees at 9 bases. The V and J ends lost 0 bases and 1 base, in that order; junction bases with no gene match: 3. Looked up from germline, CDR1 is SGHRS and CDR2 is YFSETQ. This CDR3 region has 16 residues. The CDR3, as DNA: TGCGCCAGCAGCTTGGTGGCTAGCGGGGGCACAGATACGCAGTATTTT. Translating it yields CASSLVASGGTDTQYF. The full variable domain, rest sourced from reference TRBV5-1 and TRBJ2-3, is KAGVTQTPRYLIKTRGQQVTLSCSPISGHRSVSWYQQTPGQGLQFLFEYFSETQRNKGNFPGRFSGRQFSNSRSEMNVSTLELGDSALYLCASSLVASGGTDTQYFGPGTRLTVL.

V is TRBV10-2 and J is TRBJ2-7; D might be TRBD1 (6 bases). There are 15 residues in the CDR3. The ends were cut back, 5 bases at V and 6 bases at J, with 20 bases in the middle. Germline CDR1 and CDR2: WSHSY and SAAADI. CDR3 nucleotides: TGCGCCAGCAGTCTAAACAGGGTAGTAGCTGTCGAGCAGTACTTC. Its translation is CASSLNRVVAVEQYF.

This clone was seen a handful of times. The J gene is TRBJ2-2, the V gene TRBV3-1 (or the pseudogene TRBV3-2); D remains ambiguous. Trimming took off 8 bases at V and 1 base at J, with 5 bases between the two ends. Germline CDR1 is LGHDT and CDR2 is YNNKEL (reference sequence). This CDR3 has 12 amino acids. CDR3 protein: CASQLNTGELFF. CDR3 bases: TGTGCCAGCCAACTGAACACCGGGGAGCTGTTTTTT.

The chain has TRBV2 and TRBJ1-2; a possible D gene is TRBD1 (5 bases). The V gene's germline CDR1 is SNHLY and CDR2 FYNNEI. The CDR3 covers 15 residues. Trimming removed 6 bases at V and 0 bases at J, with 14 bases between. CDR3 DNA: TGTGCCAGCAGCGGTACAGGCTACTCTAACTATGGCTACACCTTC. Translating gives CASSGTGYSNYGYTF.